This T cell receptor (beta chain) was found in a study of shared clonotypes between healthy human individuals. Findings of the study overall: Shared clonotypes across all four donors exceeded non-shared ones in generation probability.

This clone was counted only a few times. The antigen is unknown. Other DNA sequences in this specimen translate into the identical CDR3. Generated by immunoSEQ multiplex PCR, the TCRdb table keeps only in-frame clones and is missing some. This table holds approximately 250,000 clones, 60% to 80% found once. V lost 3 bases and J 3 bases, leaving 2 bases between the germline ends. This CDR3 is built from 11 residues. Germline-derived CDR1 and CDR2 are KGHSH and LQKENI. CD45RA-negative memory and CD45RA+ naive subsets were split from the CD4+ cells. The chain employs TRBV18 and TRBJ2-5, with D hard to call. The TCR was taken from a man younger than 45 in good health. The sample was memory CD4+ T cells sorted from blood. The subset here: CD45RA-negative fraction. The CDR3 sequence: CASSPKETQYF. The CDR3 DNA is TGTGCCAGCTCACCCAAAGAGACCCAGTACTTC.